These 29 T cell receptor beta chains share one sample of origin, sequenced in a study of blood T cell repertoires in COVID-19 (TCRdb year 2020). The method was the immunoSEQ multiplex PCR assay. The source is immuneACCESS, and TCRdb retained only in-frame sequences with V and J called. Part of the clones is not carried over; for the studies checked, unresolved V genes explain less than half of this, and the remainder is unexplained. The sample table holds about 210,000 clones, of which around 81% were seen once. Of the sample, around 9% falls within the top ten clones. The sample comprised PBMCs or T cells enriched from blood (not recorded which). Every receptor here comes from a woman between 45 and 60 years old with acute COVID-19.

The rearrangement joins TRBV6-4 to TRBJ2-7, with 8 positions matching TRBD1. The junction had 6 bases not matched to a gene; V was cut back by 2 bases and J by 3 bases. This CDR3 region has 15 residues. In germline, CDR1 is MRHNA, CDR2 SNTAGT. Written as DNA, the CDR3 is TGTGCCAGCAGTGACGAGGGGACAGGACTCTACGAGCAGTACTTC. It codes for CASSDEGTGLYEQYF.

DNA of the CDR3: TGTGCCAGCTCACCCCAGAACCTAGTTGCGCAGTATTTT. Protein: CASSPQNLVAQYF. V gene TRBV18 combines with J gene TRBJ2-3; no clear D. This CDR3 has 13 residues. Trimming removed 3 bases from V and 10 bases from J, with 14 bases in between. The germline V gene has CDR1 KGHSH and CDR2 LQKENI.

V usage is TRBV6-5 and J usage is TRBJ1-1; D not certain. With 4 bases removed from V and 1 base from J, the gap between germline ends came to 13 bases. Germline V gives CDR1 MNHEY, CDR2 SVGAGI. The CDR3 runs to 15 residues. The DNA for the CDR3 is TGTGCCAGCAGTTCCCGCGGGCAGCCGAACACTGAAGCTTTCTTT. This encodes CASSSRGQPNTEAFF.

This chain links TRBV11-2 with TRBJ1-6, with D unclear. Trimming took 3 bases from V and 0 from J, leaving 6 bases between them. Germline CDR1 and CDR2: SGHAT and FQNNGV. The CDR3 has 15 amino acids. The CDR3 loop is CASSLGSSYNSPLHF. The CDR3 bases are TGTGCCAGCAGCTTGGGGAGCTCCTATAATTCACCCCTCCACTTT.

The chain is built from TRBV5-3 and TRBJ2-2, with D possibly TRBD2 on 6 matching bases. TRBV5-3 has ORF status, its function being uncertain. This CDR3 is 19 amino acids long. Trimming cost V 0 bases and J 2 bases, with 20 bases left between them. This chain's CDR3 is CARSLAVRVRDLNTGELFF. CDR3 bases: TGTGCCAGAAGCTTGGCTGTTAGGGTGCGGGACCTAAACACCGGGGAGCTGTTTTTT.

V is TRBV5-4 and J is TRBJ1-6; D may be TRBD1 (6 bases). This CDR3 is built from 16 residues. V shed 5 bases and J shed 6 bases, with 18 bases lying between them. Germline V lookup: CDR1 SGHNT, CDR2 YYREEE (reference sequence). CDR3 in amino acids: CASRRGGAEPNSPLHF. As DNA, the CDR3 is TGTGCCAGCAGGAGGGGGGGCGCCGAACCTAATTCACCCCTCCACTTT. Combining the CDR3 with reference TRBV5-4 and TRBJ1-6 gives the whole variable domain ETGVTQSPTHLIKTRGQQVTLRCSSQSGHNTVSWYQQALGQGPQFIFQYYREEENGRGNFPPRFSGLQFPNYSSELNVNALELDDSALYLCASRRGGAEPNSPLHFGNGTRLTVT.

V and J are TRBV19 and TRBJ1-5; 7 bases match TRBD1. This CDR3 has 15 amino acids. Germline loops: CDR1 LNHDA, CDR2 SQIVND (reference sequence). With V trimmed by 6 bases and J by 7 bases, 12 bases remained unmatched. The CDR3 spells CASRGDRAIGQPQHF. In DNA form, the CDR3 reads TGTGCCAGTAGGGGAGACAGGGCGATTGGGCAGCCCCAGCATTTT.

The chain links TRBV27 to TRBJ2-7; TRBD2 might be the D (6 bases). Deletions cut 5 bases from V and 3 bases from J, with 8 bases between. The CDR3 consists of 12 residues. Germline CDR1 MNHEY, CDR2 SMNVEV (reference sequence). The CDR3 DNA follows: TGTGCCAGCAGTCGGGGGATCTACGAGCAGTACTTC. Translated: CASSRGIYEQYF.

This clone was seen just once. This rearrangement joins TRBV19 to TRBJ1-5, with 8 bases lining up with TRBD1. V was clipped by 8 bases and J by 6 bases; unmatched bases: 15. This CDR3 comprises 16 residues. From germline, CDR1 is LNHDA and CDR2 SQIVND (reference sequence). CDR3 loop: CASDMQGALSGQPQHF. The CDR3 DNA reads TGTGCCAGTGACATGCAGGGGGCTCTCTCAGGTCAGCCCCAGCATTTT.

J is TRBJ1-6 and V is TRBV7-3; TRBD1 might be the D (6 bases). This CDR3 is 18 amino acids long. The V and J ends lost 5 bases and 0 bases respectively, with 17 bases between them. Per the germline V gene, CDR1 is SGHTA and CDR2 is FQGTGA. Here the CDR3 DNA reads TGTGCCAGCAGCCCCAAAGGGGGTGTATACTCCTATAATTCACCCCTCCACTTT. It translates to CASSPKGGVYSYNSPLHF.

The gene calls are TRBV6-2 or TRBV6-3 and TRBJ2-6; D gene unclear. V lost 2 bases, J lost 1 base, and 15 bases lay in between. CDR3 length equals 18 residues. CDR1 is MNHEY, CDR2 SVGEGT, per germline. The CDR3, as DNA: TGTGCCAGCAGTTACGTCCCCCTCTCTCAGTCTGGGGCCAACGTCCTGACTTTC. Translated, it gives CASSYVPLSQSGANVLTF.

The J gene is TRBJ1-1, the V gene TRBV4-3; 9 bases are a match to TRBD1. CDR3 length equals 18 residues. Germline lookup yields CDR1 LGHNA and CDR2 YSLEER. Trimming cost V 3 bases and J 4 bases; bases outside gene matches: 15. Here the CDR3 reads CASSHRVSTGGDGTEAFF. The CDR3 nucleotides are TGCGCCAGCAGCCACAGAGTCTCTACAGGGGGCGATGGCACTGAAGCTTTCTTT.

V is TRBV4-1 and J is TRBJ1-5, with 7 nucleotides matching TRBD1. CDR3 length equals 16 residues. Losses at the gene ends were 1 base for V and 5 bases for J; bases not matched to a gene: 8. Germline CDR1 and CDR2: MGHRA and YSYEKL. Written as DNA, the CDR3 is TGCGCCAGCAGCCAAGGGGAGACAGGGCATCATCAGCCCCAGCATTTT. This encodes CASSQGETGHHQPQHF.

Notes on this clone: This sample also contains other DNA sequences that code for the same CDR3. The chain employs TRBV28 and TRBJ1-3; D gene uncertain. Germline values: CDR1 MDHEN, CDR2 SYDVKM. Trimming removed 5 bases from V and 4 bases from J, with 6 bases in between. The CDR3 sequence is 12 residues long. CDR3 region: CASSLQGNTIYF. DNA for the CDR3: TGTGCCAGCAGTCTACAGGGAAACACCATATATTTT.

The chain employs TRBV27 and TRBJ2-7, with 10 bases matching TRBD1. Losses at the gene ends were 8 bases for V and 5 bases for J; bases not matched to a gene: 18. The germline CDR1 and CDR2 sequences are MNHEY and SMNVEV (reference sequence). The CDR3 length is 17 residues. Written as DNA, the CDR3 is TGTGCCAGCCGAAGGGGAGGAGGGGACAGGGGACGTAACGAGCAGTACTTC. Translation: CASRRGGGDRGRNEQYF.

The chain has TRBV7-2 and TRBJ2-5; the D gene is possibly TRBD2 (7 bases). The V end was cut by 5 bases, the J end by 4 bases, with 17 bases between. CDR1 is SGHTA and CDR2 is FQGNSA in the germline V gene. CDR3 length: 15 amino acids. The CDR3, as DNA: TGTGCCAGCAGCCCCAACGGGGCGGGGGCAGAGACCCAGTACTTC. It specifies CASSPNGAGAETQYF.

V is TRBV7-2 and J is TRBJ2-2; 10 positions agree with TRBD1. Germline V CDR1 and CDR2: SGHTA, FQGNSA. The CDR3 extends over 18 amino acids. Trimming removed 0 bases from V and 0 bases from J; junction bases left unmatched: 4. CDR3 in amino acids: CASSLALGQGANTGELFF. CDR3 DNA: TGTGCCAGCAGCTTAGCCCTAGGACAGGGGGCGAACACCGGGGAGCTGTTTTTT.

The chain couples TRBV18 to TRBJ1-1; possible D gene TRBD1, 6 bases. The germline gives CDR1 KGHSH, CDR2 LQKENI. Trimming took off 3 bases at V and 2 bases at J, with 10 bases between the two ends. The CDR3 contains 14 residues. The CDR3 coding sequence is TGTGCCAGCTCACCTCAACAGGGAAACACTGAAGCTTTCTTT. It is translated as CASSPQQGNTEAFF.

The rearrangement uses TRBV5-3 and TRBJ2-5; 8 bases map to TRBD2. TRBV5-3 is an open reading frame whose function is uncertain. After removal of 6 bases from V and 1 base from J, the junction contained 8 bases not matched to a gene. The CDR3 contains 15 residues. Here the CDR3 reads CARILVAGGQETQYF. CDR3 nucleotides: TGTGCCAGAATTCTCGTGGCGGGGGGCCAAGAGACCCAGTACTTC.

The V call is TRBV4-3, the J call TRBJ2-1, with 9 bases aligning to TRBD2. Germline V CDR1 and CDR2: LGHNA, YSLEER. The CDR3 runs 15 residues. Trimming took 0 bases from V and 6 from J; bases not matched to a gene: 3. The CDR3 protein is CASSQERGGFNEQFF. DNA of the CDR3: TGCGCCAGCAGCCAAGAGCGGGGGGGCTTCAATGAGCAGTTCTTC.

The chain couples TRBV10-3 to TRBJ2-2; D possibly corresponds to TRBD1 (6 bases). The germline V gene has CDR1 ENHRY and CDR2 SYGVKD. V was shortened by 0 bases and J by 7 bases, with 15 bases between the two germline ends. The CDR3 is made up of 16 amino acids. This CDR3 is CAISESGPEQGGELFF. The CDR3 DNA follows: TGTGCCATCAGTGAGTCGGGGCCGGAACAGGGCGGGGAGCTGTTTTTT.

The V and J genes are TRBV7-6 and TRBJ1-1; weak D call: TRBD1 (5 bases). The CDR3 spans 16 residues. Germline CDR1 and CDR2: SGHVS and FNYEAQ. V was cut by 1 base and J by 5 bases, with 17 bases left in between. The CDR3 here is CASSLVPPQAETEAFF. CDR3 nucleotides: TGTGCCAGCAGCTTAGTACCCCCACAGGCTGAGACTGAAGCTTTCTTT.

The gene calls are TRBV27 and TRBJ1-6; TRBD1 aligns across 9 bases. CDR1 MNHEY and CDR2 SMNVEV come from the germline V gene (reference sequence). The junction had 2 bases not matched to a gene; V was cut back by 5 bases and J by 6 bases. This CDR3 comprises 14 residues. The CDR3 protein is CASSIQGANSPLHF. The CDR3, as DNA: TGTGCCAGCAGTATACAGGGGGCTAATTCACCCCTCCACTTT.

As to this clone: The sample holds other DNA sequences that translate to the same CDR3. The CDR3 nucleotides read TGTGCCAGCTCACGCGGACAGCAAGAGACCCAGTACTTC. Residues: CASSRGQQETQYF. This chain uses TRBV18 with TRBJ2-5; TRBD1 is a possible D gene (6 bases). Per the germline V gene, CDR1 is KGHSH and CDR2 is LQKENI. CDR3 length: 13 amino acids. With 4 bases removed from V and 2 bases from J, the gap between germline ends came to 8 bases. The complete variable domain, with remaining parts taken from reference TRBV18 and TRBJ2-5, reads NAGVMQNPRHLVRRRGQEARLRCSPMKGHSHVYWYRQLPEEGLKFMVYLQKENIIDESGMPKERFSAEFPKEGPSILRIQQVVRGDSAAYFCASSRGQQETQYFGPGTRLLVL.

The chain uses TRBV27 and TRBJ1-2; perhaps TRBD1 as D (6 bases). V shed 2 bases and J shed 0 bases, with 28 bases lying between them. Germline CDR1 MNHEY, CDR2 SMNVEV (reference sequence). This CDR3 region has 21 residues. The CDR3, as DNA: TGTGCCAGCAGTTTAGGTTGGCCCCGAAAGACAGGTAGTGGGCCTAACTATGGCTACACCTTC. Translated, it gives CASSLGWPRKTGSGPNYGYTF.

The chain employs TRBV19 and TRBJ1-5; D is unclear. The germline gives CDR1 LNHDA, CDR2 SQIVND (reference sequence). The CDR3 sequence is 15 residues long. V was trimmed by 5 bases and J by 1 base, leaving 12 bases between them. CDR3 bases: TGTGCCAGTAGTTTCAGCAGGCGCAGCAATCAGCCCCAGCATTTT. Translation: CASSFSRRSNQPQHF. The full variable domain, with the rest looked up from reference TRBV19 and TRBJ1-5, is DGGITQSPKYLFRKEGQNVTLSCEQNLNHDAMYWYRQDPGQGLRLIYYSQIVNDFQKGDIAEGYSVSREKKESFPLTVTSAQKNPTAFYLCASSFSRRSNQPQHFGDGTRLSIL.

For the CDR3, the DNA is TGTGCCAGCAGCTTAGGACAGGGACCCGGTCAGCCCCAGCATTTT. Residues: CASSLGQGPGQPQHF. The rearrangement links TRBV11-2 to TRBJ1-5, with 7 bases lining up with TRBD1. CDR1 SGHAT and CDR2 FQNNGV come from the germline V gene. This CDR3 region has 15 residues. Trimming at V came to 1 base and at J to 6 bases, leaving 6 bases not matched to a gene.

The chain employs TRBV6-4 and TRBJ2-3; 8 bases agree with TRBD1. Germline loops: CDR1 MRHNA, CDR2 SNTAGT. Trimming at V came to 6 bases and at J to 2 bases, leaving 10 bases not matched to a gene. This CDR3 comprises 16 residues. CDR3 amino acids: CASSKTGDGHTDTQYF. DNA for the CDR3: TGTGCCAGCAGCAAGACAGGGGACGGGCACACAGATACGCAGTATTTT.

This clone was seen once. V and J are TRBV28 and TRBJ1-3; the match to TRBD1 covers 11 bases. Germline CDR1 reads MDHEN; CDR2 reads SYDVKM. The V gene end was trimmed by 7 bases and the J gene end by 2 bases; junction bases not matched to a gene: 7. The CDR3 length is 16 residues. The CDR3 here is CASNSGTGGTGNTIYF. As DNA, the CDR3 is TGTGCCAGCAATTCTGGGACAGGGGGTACTGGAAACACCATATATTTT.